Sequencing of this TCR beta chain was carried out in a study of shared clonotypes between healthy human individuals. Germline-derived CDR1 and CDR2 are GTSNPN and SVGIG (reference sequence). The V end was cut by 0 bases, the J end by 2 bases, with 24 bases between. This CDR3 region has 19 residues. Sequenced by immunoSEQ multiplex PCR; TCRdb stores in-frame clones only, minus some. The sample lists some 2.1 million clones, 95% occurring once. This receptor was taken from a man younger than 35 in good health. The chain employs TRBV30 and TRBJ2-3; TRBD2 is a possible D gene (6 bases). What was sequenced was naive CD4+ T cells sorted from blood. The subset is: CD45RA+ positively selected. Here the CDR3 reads CAWSVLRVYAAGNTDTQYF. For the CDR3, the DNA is TGTGCCTGGAGTGTACTGAGAGTGTATGCGGCGGGGAACACAGATACGCAGTATTTT.